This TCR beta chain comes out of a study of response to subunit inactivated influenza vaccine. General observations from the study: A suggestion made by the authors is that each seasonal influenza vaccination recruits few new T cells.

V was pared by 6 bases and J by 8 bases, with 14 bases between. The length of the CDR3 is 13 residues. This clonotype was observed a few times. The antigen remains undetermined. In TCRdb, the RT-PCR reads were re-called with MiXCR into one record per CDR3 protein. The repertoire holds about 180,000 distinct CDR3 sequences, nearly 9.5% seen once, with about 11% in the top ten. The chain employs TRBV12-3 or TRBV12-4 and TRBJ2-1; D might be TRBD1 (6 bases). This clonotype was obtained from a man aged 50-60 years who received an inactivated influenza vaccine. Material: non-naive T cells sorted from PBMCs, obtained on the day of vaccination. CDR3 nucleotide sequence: TGTGCCAGCAGACCTAGAACAGGGCATGAGCAGTTCTTC. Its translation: CASRPRTGHEQFF.